This TCR beta chain was observed in a study of cytomegalovirus exposure and HLA in healthy donors. TCRdb keeps only in-frame clones here, not all; method: immunoSEQ multiplex PCR. The sample comprises about 74,000 clones, 94% of which are singletons, and 1.5% to 2% rests with the top ten. The junction had 8 bases not matched to a gene; V was cut back by 0 bases and J by 8 bases. Germline CDR1 and CDR2: SQVTM and ANQGSEA. The CDR3 is 14 amino acids. On this clone: What it recognizes is unknown.

Study-wide results and limits: A classifier reportedly called cytomegalovirus status with high sensitivity and specificity. TCR clusters originating in the first cohort tended to co-occur in the approximately 130 validation repertoires, according to a later analysis. Some public TCRs appeared in many individuals, while most sequences were rare.

The validation cohort, a group of more than 95 subjects, included the donors and was separate from the roughly 620-subject first cohort. This TCR was sampled from a woman under 30 in good health and CMV-seropositive. This chain joins TRBV29-1 and TRBJ1-2; TRBD1 aligns across 8 bases. The sample comprised PBMCs. CDR3 in amino acids: CSVEDPDRAGGYTF. In DNA form, the CDR3 reads TGCAGCGTTGAAGACCCGGACAGGGCGGGAGGCTACACCTTC.